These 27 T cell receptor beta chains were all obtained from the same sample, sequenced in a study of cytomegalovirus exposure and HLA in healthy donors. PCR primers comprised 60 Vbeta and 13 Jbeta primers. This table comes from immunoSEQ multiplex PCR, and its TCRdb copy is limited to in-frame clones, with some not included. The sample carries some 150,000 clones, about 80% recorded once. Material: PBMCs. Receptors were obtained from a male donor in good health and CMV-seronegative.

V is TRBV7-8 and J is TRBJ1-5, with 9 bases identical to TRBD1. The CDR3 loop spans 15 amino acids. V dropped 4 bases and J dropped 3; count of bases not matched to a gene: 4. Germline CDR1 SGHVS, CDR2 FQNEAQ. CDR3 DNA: TGTGCCAGCAGCTCCGGGACAGGGATCAATCAGCCCCAGCATTTT. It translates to CASSSGTGINQPQHF.

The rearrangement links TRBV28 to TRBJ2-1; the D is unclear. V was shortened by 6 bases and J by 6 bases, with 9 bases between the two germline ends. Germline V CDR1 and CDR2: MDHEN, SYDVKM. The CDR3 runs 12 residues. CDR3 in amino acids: CASSSRGNEQFF. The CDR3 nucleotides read TGTGCCAGCAGCTCGCGAGGCAATGAGCAGTTCTTC. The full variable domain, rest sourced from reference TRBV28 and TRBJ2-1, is DVKVTQSSRYLVKRTGEKVFLECVQDMDHENMFWYRQDPGLGLRLIYFSYDVKMKEKGDIPEGYSVSREKKERFSLILESASTNQTSMYLCASSSRGNEQFFGPGTRLTVL.

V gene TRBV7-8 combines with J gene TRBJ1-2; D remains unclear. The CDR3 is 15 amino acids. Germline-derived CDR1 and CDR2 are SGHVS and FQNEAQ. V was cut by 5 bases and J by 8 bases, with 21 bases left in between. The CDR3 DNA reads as TGTGCCAGCAGCCTCCCCAGGTTCGGCGGGTCGGGCTACACCTTC. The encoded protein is CASSLPRFGGSGYTF.

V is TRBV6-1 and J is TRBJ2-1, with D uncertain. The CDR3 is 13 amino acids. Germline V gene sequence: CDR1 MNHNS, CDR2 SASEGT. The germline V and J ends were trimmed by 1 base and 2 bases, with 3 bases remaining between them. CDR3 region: CASSEDTYNEQFF. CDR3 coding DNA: TGTGCCAGCAGTGAAGACACCTACAATGAGCAGTTCTTC.

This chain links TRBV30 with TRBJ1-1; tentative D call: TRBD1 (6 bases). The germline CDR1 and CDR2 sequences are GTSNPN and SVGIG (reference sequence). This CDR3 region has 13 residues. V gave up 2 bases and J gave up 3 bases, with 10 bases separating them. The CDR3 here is CAWSPTGYTEAFF. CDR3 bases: TGTGCCTGGAGTCCGACAGGATACACTGAAGCTTTCTTT.

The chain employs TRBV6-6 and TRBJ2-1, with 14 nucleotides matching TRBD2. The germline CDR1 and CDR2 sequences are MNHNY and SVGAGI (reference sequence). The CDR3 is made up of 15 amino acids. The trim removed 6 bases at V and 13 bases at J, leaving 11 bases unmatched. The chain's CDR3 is CASSQGTSGSRPQFF. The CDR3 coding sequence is TGTGCCAGCAGCCAAGGGACTAGCGGGAGCCGTCCTCAGTTCTTC.

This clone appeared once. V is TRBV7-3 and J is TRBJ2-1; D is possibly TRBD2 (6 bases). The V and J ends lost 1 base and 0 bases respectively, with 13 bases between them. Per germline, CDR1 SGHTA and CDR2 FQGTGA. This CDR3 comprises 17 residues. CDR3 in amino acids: CASSLNPPGSSYNEQFF. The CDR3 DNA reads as TGTGCCAGCAGCTTAAATCCTCCCGGGAGCTCCTACAATGAGCAGTTCTTC.

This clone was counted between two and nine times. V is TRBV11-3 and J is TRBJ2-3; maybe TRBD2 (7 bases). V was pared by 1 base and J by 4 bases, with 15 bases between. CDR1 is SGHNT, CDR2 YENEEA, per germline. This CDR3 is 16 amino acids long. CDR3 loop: CASSLGTRGGADTQYF. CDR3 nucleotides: TGTGCCAGCAGCTTAGGCACGAGAGGGGGGGCAGATACGCAGTATTTT.

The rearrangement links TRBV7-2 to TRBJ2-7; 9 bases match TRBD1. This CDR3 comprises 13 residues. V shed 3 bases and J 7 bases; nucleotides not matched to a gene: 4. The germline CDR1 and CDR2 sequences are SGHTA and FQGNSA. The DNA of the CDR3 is TGTGCCAGCAGCTTGTTGGGGACAGGGGAGCAGTACTTC. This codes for CASSLLGTGEQYF.

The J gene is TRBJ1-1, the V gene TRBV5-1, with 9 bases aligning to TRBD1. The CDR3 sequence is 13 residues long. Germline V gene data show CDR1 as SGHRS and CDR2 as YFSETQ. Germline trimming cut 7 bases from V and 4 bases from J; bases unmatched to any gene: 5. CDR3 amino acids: CASLETGGTEAFF. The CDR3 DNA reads TGCGCCAGCTTGGAGACAGGGGGCACTGAAGCTTTCTTT.

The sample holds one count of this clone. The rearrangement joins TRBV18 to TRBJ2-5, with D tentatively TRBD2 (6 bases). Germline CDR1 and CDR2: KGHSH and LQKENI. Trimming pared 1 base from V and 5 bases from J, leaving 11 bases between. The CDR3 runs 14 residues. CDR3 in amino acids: CASSPRGEWETQYF. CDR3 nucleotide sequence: TGTGCCAGCTCACCACGGGGGGAATGGGAGACCCAGTACTTC.

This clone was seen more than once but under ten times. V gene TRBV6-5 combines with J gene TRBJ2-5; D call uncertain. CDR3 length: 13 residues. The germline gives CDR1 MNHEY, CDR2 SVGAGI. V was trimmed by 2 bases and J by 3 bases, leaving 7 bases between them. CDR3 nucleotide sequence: TGTGCCAGCAGTTACCTAGAGGAAGAGACCCAGTACTTC. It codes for CASSYLEEETQYF.

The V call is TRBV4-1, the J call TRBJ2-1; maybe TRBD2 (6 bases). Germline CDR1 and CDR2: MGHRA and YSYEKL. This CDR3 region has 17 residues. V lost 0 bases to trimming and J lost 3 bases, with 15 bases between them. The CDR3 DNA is TGCGCCAGCAGCCAAGAGGACCTAGCGCAATACTACAATGAGCAGTTCTTC. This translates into CASSQEDLAQYYNEQFF.

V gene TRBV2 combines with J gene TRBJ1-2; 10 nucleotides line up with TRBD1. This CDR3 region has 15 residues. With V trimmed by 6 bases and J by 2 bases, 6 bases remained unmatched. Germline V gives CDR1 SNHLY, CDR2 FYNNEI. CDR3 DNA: TGTGCCAGCAGCCCGACAGGGGGCATAAACTATGGCTACACCTTC. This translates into CASSPTGGINYGYTF.

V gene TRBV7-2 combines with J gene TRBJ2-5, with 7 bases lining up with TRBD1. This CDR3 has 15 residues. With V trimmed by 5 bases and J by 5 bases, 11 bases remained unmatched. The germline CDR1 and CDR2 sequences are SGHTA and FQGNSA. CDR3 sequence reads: CASSGYRGLGETQYF. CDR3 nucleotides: TGTGCCAGCAGCGGATACAGGGGTTTAGGGGAGACCCAGTACTTC.

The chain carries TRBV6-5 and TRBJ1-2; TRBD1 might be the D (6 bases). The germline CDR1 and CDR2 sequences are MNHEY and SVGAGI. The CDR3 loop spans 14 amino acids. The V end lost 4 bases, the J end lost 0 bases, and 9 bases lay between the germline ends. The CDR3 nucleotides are TGTGCCAGCAGTTCCGGGACAACTAACTATGGCTACACCTTC. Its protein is CASSSGTTNYGYTF.

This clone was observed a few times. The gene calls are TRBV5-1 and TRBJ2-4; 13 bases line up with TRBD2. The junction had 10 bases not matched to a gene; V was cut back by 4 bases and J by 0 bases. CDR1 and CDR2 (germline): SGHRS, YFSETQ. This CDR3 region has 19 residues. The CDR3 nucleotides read TGCGCCAGCAGCCAACGACTAGCGGGAGGCCCAGGAGCCAAAAACATTCAGTACTTC. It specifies CASSQRLAGGPGAKNIQYF.

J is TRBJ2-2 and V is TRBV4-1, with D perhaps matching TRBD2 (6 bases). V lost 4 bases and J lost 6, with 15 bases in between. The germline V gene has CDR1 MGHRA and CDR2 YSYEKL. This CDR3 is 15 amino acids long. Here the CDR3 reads CASSLLGGRAGELFF. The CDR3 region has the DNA TGCGCCAGCAGCCTGCTGGGGGGAAGGGCCGGGGAGCTGTTTTTT.

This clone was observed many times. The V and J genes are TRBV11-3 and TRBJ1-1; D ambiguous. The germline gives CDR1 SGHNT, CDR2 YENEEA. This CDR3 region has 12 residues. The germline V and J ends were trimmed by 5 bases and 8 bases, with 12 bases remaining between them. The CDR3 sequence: CASSLLYREAFF. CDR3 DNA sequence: TGTGCCAGCAGCCTCCTCTATAGAGAAGCTTTCTTT.

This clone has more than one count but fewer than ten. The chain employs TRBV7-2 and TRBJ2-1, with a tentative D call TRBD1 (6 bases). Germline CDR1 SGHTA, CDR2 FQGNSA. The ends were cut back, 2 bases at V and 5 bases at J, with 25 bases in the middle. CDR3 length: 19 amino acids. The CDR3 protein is CASSLTLLDRLDMDNEQFF. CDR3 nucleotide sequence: TGTGCCAGCAGCTTAACCCTACTTGACAGGTTGGATATGGACAATGAGCAGTTCTTC.

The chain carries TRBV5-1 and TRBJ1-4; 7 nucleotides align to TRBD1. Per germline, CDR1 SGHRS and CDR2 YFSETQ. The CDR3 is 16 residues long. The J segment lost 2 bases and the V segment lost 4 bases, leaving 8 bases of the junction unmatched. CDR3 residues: CASSPTGSATNEKLFF. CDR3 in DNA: TGCGCCAGCAGCCCGACAGGGTCGGCGACTAATGAAAAACTGTTTTTT.

The CDR3 nucleotides read TGTGCCAGCAGCCAGTCCCCCAAGACAGCGAACACTGAAGCTTTCTTT. Its translation: CASSQSPKTANTEAFF. V is TRBV9 and J is TRBJ1-1; maybe TRBD1 (5 bases). The CDR3 is 16 residues long. Germline V CDR1 and CDR2: SGDLS, YYNGEE. Trimming stripped 4 bases from V and 1 base from J, with 17 bases between.

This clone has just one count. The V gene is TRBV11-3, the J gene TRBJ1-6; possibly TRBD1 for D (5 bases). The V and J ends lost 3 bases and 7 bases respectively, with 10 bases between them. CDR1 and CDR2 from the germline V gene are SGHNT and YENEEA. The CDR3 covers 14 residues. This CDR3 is CASSLQGRNSPLHF. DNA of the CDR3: TGTGCCAGCAGCTTGCAGGGTCGGAATTCACCCCTCCACTTT.

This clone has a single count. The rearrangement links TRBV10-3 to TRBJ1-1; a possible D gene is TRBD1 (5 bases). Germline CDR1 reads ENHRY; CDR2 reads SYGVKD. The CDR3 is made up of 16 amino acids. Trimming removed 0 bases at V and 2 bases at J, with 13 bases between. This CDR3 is CAISESTGTINTEAFF. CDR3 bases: TGTGCCATCAGTGAGTCGACGGGGACTATCAACACTGAAGCTTTCTTT.

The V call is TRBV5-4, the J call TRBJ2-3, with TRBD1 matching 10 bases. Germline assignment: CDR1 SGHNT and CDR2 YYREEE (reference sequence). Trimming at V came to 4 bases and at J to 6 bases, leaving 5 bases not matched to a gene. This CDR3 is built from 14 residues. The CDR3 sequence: CASSPGQGKDTQYF. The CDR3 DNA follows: TGTGCCAGCAGCCCGGGACAGGGGAAGGATACGCAGTATTTT.

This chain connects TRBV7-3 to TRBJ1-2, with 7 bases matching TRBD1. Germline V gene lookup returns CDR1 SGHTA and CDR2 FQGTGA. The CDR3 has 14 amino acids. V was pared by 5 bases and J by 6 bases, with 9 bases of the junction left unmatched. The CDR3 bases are TGTGCCAGCAGCCAAGACAGGGATGTTCATGGCTACACCTTC. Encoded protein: CASSQDRDVHGYTF.

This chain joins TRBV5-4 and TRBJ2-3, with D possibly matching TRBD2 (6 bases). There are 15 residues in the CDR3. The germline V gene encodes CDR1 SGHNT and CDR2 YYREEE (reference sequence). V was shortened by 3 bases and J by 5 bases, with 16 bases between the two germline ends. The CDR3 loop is CASSSRTEGGDTQYF. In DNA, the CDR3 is TGTGCCAGCAGCTCACGAACAGAGGGAGGAGATACGCAGTATTTT.